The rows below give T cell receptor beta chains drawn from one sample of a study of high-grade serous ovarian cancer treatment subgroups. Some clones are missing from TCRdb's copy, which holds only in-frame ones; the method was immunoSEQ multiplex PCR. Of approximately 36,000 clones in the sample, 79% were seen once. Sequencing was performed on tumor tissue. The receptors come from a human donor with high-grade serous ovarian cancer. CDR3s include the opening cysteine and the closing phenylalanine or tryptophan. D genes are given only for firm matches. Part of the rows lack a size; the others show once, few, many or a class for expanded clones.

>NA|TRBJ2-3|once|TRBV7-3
CASSVSGLRTDTQYF
TGTGCCAGCAGCGTCAGCGGGTTGCGAACAGATACGCAGTATTTT
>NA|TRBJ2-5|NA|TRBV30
CAWNRGGGYQETQYF
TGTGCCTGGAATAGGGGAGGAGGTTACCAAGAGACCCAGTACTTC
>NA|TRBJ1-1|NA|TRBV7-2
CASGFSSMNTEAFF
TGTGCCAGCGGATTCAGCTCGATGAACACTGAAGCTTTCTTT
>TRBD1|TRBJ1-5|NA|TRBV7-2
CASSPGQGSNQPQHF
TGTGCCAGCAGCCCCGGACAGGGTAGCAATCAGCCCCAGCATTTT
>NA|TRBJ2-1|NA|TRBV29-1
CSVETTDYVNNEQFF
TGCAGCGTAGAGACAACTGACTACGTCAACAATGAGCAGTTCTTC
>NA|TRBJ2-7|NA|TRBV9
CASSVARDGSYEQYF
TGTGCCAGCAGCGTAGCTAGGGACGGCTCCTACGAGCAGTACTTC
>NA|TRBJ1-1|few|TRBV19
CASQKILNTEAFF
TGTGCCAGCCAGAAGATTTTGAACACTGAAGCTTTCTTT
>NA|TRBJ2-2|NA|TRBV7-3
CASSLVGNTGELFF
TGTGCCAGCAGCTTAGTTGGTAACACCGGGGAGCTGTTTTTT
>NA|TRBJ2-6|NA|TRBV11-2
CASSLTGANVLTF
TGTGCCAGCAGCTTGACAGGGGCCAACGTCCTGACTTTC
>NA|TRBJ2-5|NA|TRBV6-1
CASSEWETQYF
TGTGCCAGCAGTGAATGGGAGACCCAGTACTTC
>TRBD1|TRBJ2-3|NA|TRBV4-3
CASSQRGPRDRSPSTDTQYF
TGCGCCAGCAGCCAGAGGGGGCCCCGGGACAGGTCCCCAAGCACAGATACGCAGTATTTT
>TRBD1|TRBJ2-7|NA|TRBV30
CAWTAKRDRAPHEQYF
TGTGCCTGGACCGCCAAAAGGGACAGGGCCCCCCACGAGCAGTACTTC
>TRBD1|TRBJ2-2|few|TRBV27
CASSATGVDGELFF
TGTGCCAGCAGTGCCACAGGGGTGGACGGGGAGCTGTTTTTT
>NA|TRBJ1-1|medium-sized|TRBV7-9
CASSPRQFVNTEAFF
TGTGCCAGCAGCCCCCGACAGTTTGTGAACACTGAAGCTTTCTTT
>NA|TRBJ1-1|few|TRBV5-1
CASSEGGGPAEAFF
TGCGCCAGCAGTGAGGGGGGGGGCCCCGCTGAAGCTTTCTTT
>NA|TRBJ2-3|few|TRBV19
CASSPFLGDTQYF
TGTGCCAGTAGCCCATTCCTAGGAGATACGCAGTATTTT
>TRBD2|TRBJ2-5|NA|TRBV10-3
CAINGAGGEETQYF
TGTGCCATCAACGGAGCGGGAGGGGAAGAGACCCAGTACTTC
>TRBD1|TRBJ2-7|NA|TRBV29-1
CSVEEGDRGYEQYF
TGCAGCGTTGAAGAGGGGGACAGGGGGTACGAGCAGTACTTC
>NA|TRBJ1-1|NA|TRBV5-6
CASSLSPPYTEAFF
TGTGCCAGCAGCTTGTCTCCACCCTACACTGAAGCTTTCTTT
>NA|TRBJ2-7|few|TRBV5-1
CASSLSPNSYEQYF
TGCGCCAGCAGCTTAAGCCCCAACTCCTACGAGCAGTACTTC
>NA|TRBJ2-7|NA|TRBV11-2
CASSRLKGSYEQYF
TGTGCCAGCAGCCGTCTTAAGGGGTCCTACGAGCAGTACTTC
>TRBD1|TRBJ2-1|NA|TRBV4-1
CASRHRDREDNEQFF
TGCGCCAGCAGGCACCGGGACAGGGAGGACAATGAGCAGTTCTTC
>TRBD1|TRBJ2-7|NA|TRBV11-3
CASSLPWGQGAYEQYF
TGTGCCAGCAGCCTCCCTTGGGGACAGGGGGCTTACGAGCAGTACTTC
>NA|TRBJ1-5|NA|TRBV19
CASSIVRDQPQHF
TGTGCCAGTAGTATAGTAAGGGATCAGCCCCAGCATTTT
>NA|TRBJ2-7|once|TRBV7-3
CASSETGWSLDEQYF
TGTGCCAGCAGCGAAACCGGGTGGTCACTCGACGAGCAGTACTTC
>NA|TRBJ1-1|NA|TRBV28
CASSFDRNTEAFF
TGTGCCAGCAGTTTCGACAGGAACACTGAAGCTTTCTTT
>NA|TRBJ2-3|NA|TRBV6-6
CASRPDSRSTDTQYF
TGTGCCAGCAGACCCGACTCGAGGAGCACAGATACGCAGTATTTT
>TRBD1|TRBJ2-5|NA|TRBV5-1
CASSVGQGETQYF
TGCGCCAGCAGCGTGGGACAGGGAGAGACCCAGTACTTC
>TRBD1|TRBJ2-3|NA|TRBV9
CASSAGDSKITDTQYF
TGTGCCAGCAGCGCCGGGGACAGCAAAATCACAGATACGCAGTATTTT
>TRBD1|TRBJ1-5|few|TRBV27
CASSRYAGQARSQPQHF
TGTGCCAGCAGTCGCTATGCGGGACAGGCAAGATCCCAGCCCCAGCATTTT
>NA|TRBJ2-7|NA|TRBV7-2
CASSLLGAGEQYF
TGTGCCAGCAGCTTACTGGGGGCTGGTGAGCAGTACTTC
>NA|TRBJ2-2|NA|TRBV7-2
CASSLASGPGELFF
TGTGCCAGCAGCTTAGCGTCAGGGCCCGGGGAGCTGTTTTTT
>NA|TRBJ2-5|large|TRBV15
CATSRDRGLGETQYF
TGTGCCACCAGCAGAGATAGAGGCCTAGGGGAGACCCAGTACTTC
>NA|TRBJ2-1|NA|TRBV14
CASSQEREPTSQGQFF
TGTGCCAGCAGCCAAGAAAGGGAGCCCACCAGCCAGGGGCAGTTCTTC
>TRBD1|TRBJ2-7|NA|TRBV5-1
CASSAAGTGHHEQYF
TGCGCCAGCAGCGCAGCCGGGACAGGGCATCACGAGCAGTACTTC
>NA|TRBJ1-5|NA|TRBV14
CASSRGGNNQPQHF
TGTGCCAGCAGCCGAGGGGGGAACAATCAGCCCCAGCATTTT
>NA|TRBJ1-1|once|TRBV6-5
CASTKPGGSTEAFF
TGTGCCAGCACCAAACCGGGGGGTTCCACTGAAGCTTTCTTT
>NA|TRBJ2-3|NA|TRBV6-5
CASRWDVTDTQYF
TGTGCCAGCAGATGGGACGTAACAGATACGCAGTATTTT
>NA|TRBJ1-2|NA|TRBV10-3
CAISDSGGRNGYTF
TGTGCCATCAGTGACTCCGGGGGGCGGAATGGCTACACCTTC
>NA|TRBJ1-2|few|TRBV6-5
CASKEGSYGYTF
TGTGCCAGCAAGGAGGGAAGCTATGGCTACACCTTC
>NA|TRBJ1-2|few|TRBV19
CASSIDRRESYTF
TGTGCCAGTAGTATAGATCGGAGGGAGAGCTACACCTTC
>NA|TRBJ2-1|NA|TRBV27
CASSFGNANEQFF
TGTGCCAGCAGTTTCGGCAACGCCAATGAGCAGTTCTTC
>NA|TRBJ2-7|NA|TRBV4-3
CASSQANLGYEQYF
TGCGCCAGCAGCCAAGCCAACCTGGGCTACGAGCAGTACTTC